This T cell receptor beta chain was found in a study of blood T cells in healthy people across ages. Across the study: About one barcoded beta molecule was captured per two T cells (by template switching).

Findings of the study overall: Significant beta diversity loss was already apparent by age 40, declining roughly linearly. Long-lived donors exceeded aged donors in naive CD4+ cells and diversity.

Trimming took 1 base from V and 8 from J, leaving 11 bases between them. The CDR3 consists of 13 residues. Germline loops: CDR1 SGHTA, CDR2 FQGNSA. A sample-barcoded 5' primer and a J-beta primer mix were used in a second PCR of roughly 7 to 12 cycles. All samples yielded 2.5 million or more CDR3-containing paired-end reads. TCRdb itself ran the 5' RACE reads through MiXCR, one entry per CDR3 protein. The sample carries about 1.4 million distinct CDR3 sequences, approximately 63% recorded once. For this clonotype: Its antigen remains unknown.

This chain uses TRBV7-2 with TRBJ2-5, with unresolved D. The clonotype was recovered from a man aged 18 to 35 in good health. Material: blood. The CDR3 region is CASSLGPYTTQYF. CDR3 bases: TGTGCCAGCAGCTTAGGCCCCTACACAACCCAGTACTTC.